A single sample is the source of the 17 T cell receptor beta chains below, sequenced in a study of OX40 agonist ivuxolimab in advanced cancers. Generated by immunoSEQ multiplex PCR, the TCRdb table keeps only in-frame clones and is missing some. Of 65,000 to 75,000 clones in the sample, roughly 85% were seen once. The sample consisted of CD4+ or CD8+ T cells sorted from blood, taken in a trial of the OX40 agonist ivuxolimab. The receptors originated from an adult with an advanced solid tumor such as melanoma, head and neck, liver or kidney cancer.

The rearrangement joins TRBV7-9 to TRBJ1-2; D uncertain. Germline V gene sequence: CDR1 SEHNR, CDR2 FQNEAQ (reference sequence). The ends were cut back, 3 bases at V and 2 bases at J, with 7 bases in the middle. This CDR3 region has 13 residues. CDR3 in amino acids: CASSLQENYGYTF. CDR3 coding DNA: TGTGCCAGCAGCTTGCAGGAGAACTATGGCTACACCTTC.

This chain connects TRBV9 to TRBJ1-2, with a tentative D call TRBD1 (6 bases). The V and J ends lost 1 base and 0 bases respectively, with 10 bases between them. The CDR3 consists of 15 residues. Germline assignment: CDR1 SGDLS and CDR2 YYNGEE. CDR3 residues: CASSVTTGANYGYTF. In DNA form, the CDR3 reads TGTGCCAGCAGCGTAACGACAGGAGCTAACTATGGCTACACCTTC.

J is TRBJ2-3 and V is TRBV7-9, with 7 bases that match TRBD2. Germline V gene data show CDR1 as SEHNR and CDR2 as FQNEAQ (reference sequence). The CDR3 is 15 amino acids. The V and J ends lost 2 bases and 1 base, in that order; junction bases with no gene match: 3. DNA of the CDR3: TGTGCCAGCAGCTTATGGGGAGGGGGCACAGATACGCAGTATTTT. The encoded protein is CASSLWGGGTDTQYF.

This chain connects TRBV7-9 to TRBJ2-5; possible D gene TRBD2, 5 bases. Trimming removed 5 bases at V and 5 bases at J, with 9 bases between. Germline assignment: CDR1 SEHNR and CDR2 FQNEAQ (reference sequence). The CDR3 is 12 amino acids. CDR3 residues: CASSPWEETQYF. The CDR3 DNA sequence: TGTGCCAGCAGCCCGTGGGAGGAGACCCAGTACTTC.

The chain has TRBV5-1 and TRBJ2-5, with TRBD1 matching over 9 bases. Trimming at V came to 5 bases and at J to 5 bases, leaving 16 bases not matched to a gene. CDR1 is SGHRS, CDR2 YFSETQ, per germline. CDR3 length: 17 residues. The CDR3 DNA sequence: TGCGCCAGCAGGGGCCGGGACAGGGATTGGAAGAGGGAGACCCAGTACTTC. It specifies CASRGRDRDWKRETQYF.

CDR3 coding DNA: TGTGCCAGCAGCTTGGAGTGGGGGGCGGCTGGAAACACCATATATTTT. Residues: CASSLEWGAAGNTIYF. This chain links TRBV5-4 with TRBJ1-3; TRBD1 might be the D (6 bases). The CDR3 extends over 16 amino acids. Trimming took off 0 bases at V and 2 bases at J, with 12 bases between the two ends. From germline, CDR1 is SGHNT and CDR2 YYREEE (reference sequence).

The chain combines TRBV11-2 with TRBJ2-5; 9 bases agree with TRBD1. CDR3 size: 15 residues. CDR1 and CDR2 (germline): SGHAT, FQNNGV. Trimming took 4 bases from V and 5 from J; bases not matched to a gene: 8. The CDR3 reads CASSSTGGKGETQYF. The CDR3 nucleotides read TGTGCCAGCAGCTCGACAGGGGGGAAGGGGGAGACCCAGTACTTC. The full variable domain, completed using reference TRBV11-2 and TRBJ2-5, is EAGVAQSPRYKIIEKRQSVAFWCNPISGHATLYWYQQILGQGPKLLIQFQNNGVVDDSQLPKDRFSAERLKGVDSTLKIQPAKLEDSAVYLCASSSTGGKGETQYFGPGTRLLVL.

The V gene is TRBV30, the J gene TRBJ2-1; tentatively, D is TRBD1 or TRBD2 (5 bases each). With 2 bases removed from V and 11 bases from J, the gap between germline ends came to 7 bases. CDR1 GTSNPN and CDR2 SVGIG come from the germline V gene (reference sequence). The CDR3 has 10 residues. The CDR3 reads CAWSLGQQFF. In DNA form, the CDR3 reads TGTGCCTGGAGTTTGGGACAGCAGTTCTTC.

This sequence joins TRBV9 and TRBJ2-3; D gene unclear. Germline assignment: CDR1 SGDLS and CDR2 YYNGEE. V lost 4 bases to trimming and J lost 0 bases, with 15 bases between them. CDR3 length equals 16 residues. As DNA, the CDR3 is TGTGCCAGCAGCTCAATGGACGCGAGAAGCACAGATACGCAGTATTTT. Translated: CASSSMDARSTDTQYF.

This clone was seen just once. This rearrangement joins TRBV18 to TRBJ1-2, with 7 bases that match TRBD1. CDR1 and CDR2 (germline): KGHSH, LQKENI. This CDR3 is 19 amino acids long. V lost 3 bases, J lost 3 bases, and 19 bases stayed unmatched. CDR3 DNA sequence: TGTGCCAGCTCACCGCGTCCAACCCCGACAGGGCAATACCACTATGGCTACACCTTC. This codes for CASSPRPTPTGQYHYGYTF.

The rearrangement links TRBV5-1 to TRBJ2-5; 7 bases map to TRBD2. Germline loops: CDR1 SGHRS, CDR2 YFSETQ. Germline trimming cut 4 bases from V and 1 base from J; bases unmatched to any gene: 10. The CDR3 is 16 residues long. The CDR3 spells CASSLAGEGPQETQYF. In DNA, the CDR3 is TGCGCCAGCAGCCTTGCGGGGGAAGGGCCCCAAGAGACCCAGTACTTC.

The chain joins TRBV21-1 to TRBJ2-1; no check of the table's D call, TRBD1, against the DNA was made. TRBV21-1 is described as a pseudogene. The CDR3 length is 16 residues. For the CDR3, the DNA is TGTGCCAGCAGCAAAATTGAGGGGGCCCGGGTCAATGAGCAGTTCTTC. Translated: CASSKIEGARVNEQFF.

The V call is TRBV30, the J call TRBJ1-5, with D possibly TRBD1 on 5 matching bases. CDR1 is GTSNPN, CDR2 SVGIG, per germline (reference sequence). The V end was cut by 0 bases, the J end by 6 bases, with 18 bases between. The CDR3 spans 16 residues. The CDR3 is CAWSVGSSGGFQPQHF. The CDR3 bases are TGTGCCTGGAGTGTAGGTTCCAGCGGGGGGTTTCAGCCCCAGCATTTT.

This clone was observed once. V usage is TRBV5-1 and J usage is TRBJ1-6, with TRBD1 as a possible D gene (6 bases). Germline CDR1 reads SGHRS; CDR2 reads YFSETQ. The CDR3 consists of 16 residues. V lost 0 bases and J lost 0, with 7 bases in between. The CDR3 DNA reads TGCGCCAGCAGCTTGGCACAGGGCTCCTATAATTCACCCCTCCACTTT. Amino acids: CASSLAQGSYNSPLHF.

The chain has TRBV7-3 and TRBJ2-3; D possibly corresponds to TRBD1 (6 bases). Germline lookup yields CDR1 SGHTA and CDR2 FQGTGA. CDR3 size: 15 residues. The V gene lost 6 bases and the J gene lost 2 bases, with 15 bases spanning the gap. CDR3 region: CASSYQGQPTDTQYF. For the CDR3, the DNA is TGTGCCAGCAGTTATCAAGGACAGCCCACAGATACGCAGTATTTT.

The CDR3 region is CASSSGLAGALRDTQYF. DNA for the CDR3: TGTGCCAGCAGCTCCGGACTAGCGGGGGCCCTACGAGATACGCAGTATTTT. This chain uses TRBV7-2 with TRBJ2-3; 13 bases are shared with TRBD2. Germline CDR1 is SGHTA and CDR2 is FQGNSA. The J segment lost 5 bases and the V segment lost 4 bases, leaving 9 bases of the junction unmatched. The length of the CDR3 is 17 residues.

V usage is TRBV19 and J usage is TRBJ2-6, with TRBD1 matching 8 bases. The CDR3 loop spans 15 amino acids. Germline lookup yields CDR1 LNHDA and CDR2 SQIVND (reference sequence). The V gene end was trimmed by 11 bases and the J gene end by 0 bases; junction bases not matched to a gene: 6. The CDR3 DNA reads as TGTGCCTCACAGGGGGGCAACTCTGGGGCCAACGTCCTGACTTTC. Translating it yields CASQGGNSGANVLTF.